This T cell receptor beta chain was captured by sequencing in a study of T-cell memory formation after mild COVID-19. At the level of the study: TCR clusters largely stayed donor specific. Study results and limitations: CD4+ clones that contracted lay mainly in CM and EM; CD8+ ones lay in EMRA. Clones shrinking between day 15 and 85 showed a balanced CD4/CD8 split, and those that grew later tilted toward CD4+. Cross-reactive memory appears to have joined, as suggested by some responding clones showing up in pre-infection memory.

Regarding this clonotype: No antigen is known for it.

Trimming cost V 4 bases and J 0 bases, with 14 bases left between them. This CDR3 comprises 16 residues. CDR1 is SGHTS, CDR2 YDEGEE, per germline. TCRdb reanalysed the 5' RACE reads using MiXCR and keeps one entry per CDR3 protein. The table lists about 600,000 distinct CDR3 sequences, about 20% of them singletons. The sample was PBMCs or a T cell subset sorted from them (not recorded which). The V gene is TRBV5-8, the J gene TRBJ2-1; D is uncertain. The source is an adult woman who had mild COVID-19 (a few samples of this study predate the infection). Cell type and time point are not known. The CDR3 loop is CASSIMTGSSYNEQFF. CDR3 DNA sequence: TGTGCCAGCAGCATCATGACGGGCAGCTCCTACAATGAGCAGTTCTTC.